This TCR beta chain was captured by sequencing in a study of blood T cell repertoires in COVID-19 (dated by TCRdb to the early 2020s). For the study in its entirety: Collaborator samples came from the United States, Italy and Spain and covered acute and convalescent phases of COVID-19. The repertoires were released in a freely available public database meant as a resource for research on the immune response to SARS-CoV-2. The dataset comprised deeply sampled blood TCRbeta repertoires from subjects exposed to, actively infected with, or recovered from COVID-19. The prospective study material was composed of cDNA or gDNA derived from T cells, B-cell-depleted T cells, or PBMCs. Where HLA class I and class II types were available, the types were taken from metadata supplied by the sample provider, not from assay-based typing. The samples were drawn from the first 160 participants of the ongoing ImmuneRACE study and from 950 to 1,500 subjects provided by 6 global collaborators. A de-identified subject ID, COVID-19 status, age in years and sex were almost always included in the sample metadata.

Results the study describes overall, beyond this receptor: The amount of clinical and demographic metadata varied by source and participant and was provided uncurated.

Enrolling through a virtual design, the prospective study's participants ranged in age from roughly 18 to 95 years and lived across roughly 24 United States geographic areas. In the prospective study, participants were assigned to cohorts based on the clinical history participants reported in a screening survey and a study questionnaire. Exposed participants were defined as having been in contact with someone with a PCR-confirmed or clinician-diagnosed COVID-19 case within 2 weeks of study entry. In the prospective study, mobile phlebotomists collected whole blood, serum and a nasopharyngeal or oropharyngeal swab from each participant. Additional blood draws and questionnaires over a 2-month period could optionally be provided by prospective study participants. Before DNA extraction, prospective study blood samples were shipped either frozen or at room temperature. The germline V gene encodes CDR1 MNHEY and CDR2 SVGAGI. V is shortened by 5 bases, J by 7 bases, and the region joining them spans 12 bases. There are 14 amino acids in the CDR3, from cysteine to phenylalanine inclusive. The retained sequence is limited to the CDR3, 42 bases, with the frame set at the first base.

With respect to this clone: The antigen it recognizes is unknown. Qualities for individual bases were not recorded, and no much larger clone is one base off.

TCRbeta CDR3 regions were amplified from genomic DNA by means of the immunoSEQ Assay, a bias-controlled multiplex PCR. Concerning the study's data processing: The number of nucleated cells in each sample was estimated from the amplification of reference gene primers within the assay. To quantify the absolute abundance of each unique TCRbeta CDR3 rearrangement, sequence reads were collapsed and filtered. For each sample, productive Simpson clonality was calculated as the square root of Simpson's diversity index across productive rearrangements. TCRdb obtained this table from immuneACCESS and retained in-frame rearrangements with V and J assigned. These tables miss some clones; where compared with another copy, unresolved V genes account for less than half of the shortfall, and the remainder is unexplained. The V and J calls and clone size were taken over from that table, and D and trimming were inferred from the DNA. In this sample the table shows roughly 250,000 clones, more than 80% of which occur a single time. The top ten hold over 0.85% of the sample.

The chain joins TRBV6-5 to TRBJ1-6, with the D gene call left open. The sample consisted of PBMCs or T cells enriched from blood (not recorded which). The TCR sequence derives from a man in his forties or fifties who had been exposed to COVID-19. The CDR3 region reads CASSRWGENSPLHF. The DNA is as follows: TGTGCCAGCAGTCGCTGGGGAGAGAATTCACCCCTCCACTTT.